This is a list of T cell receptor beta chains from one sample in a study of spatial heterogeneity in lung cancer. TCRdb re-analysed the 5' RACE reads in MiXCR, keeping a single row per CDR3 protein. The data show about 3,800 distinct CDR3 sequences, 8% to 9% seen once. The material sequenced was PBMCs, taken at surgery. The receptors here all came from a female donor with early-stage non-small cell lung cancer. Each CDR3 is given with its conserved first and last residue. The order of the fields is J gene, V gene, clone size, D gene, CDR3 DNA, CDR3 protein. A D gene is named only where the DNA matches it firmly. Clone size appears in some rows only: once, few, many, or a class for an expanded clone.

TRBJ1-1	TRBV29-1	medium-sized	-	TGCAGCGTAGCCCTAGGGCGGAACACTGAAGCTTTCTTT	CSVALGRNTEAFF
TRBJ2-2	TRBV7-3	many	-	TGTGCCAGCAGCGACTACCGGGGGCCCGGGAGGGAGCTGTTTTTT	CASSDYRGPGRELFF
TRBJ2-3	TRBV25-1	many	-	TGTGCCAGCAGTGGGGGTGACACAGATACGCAGTATTTT	CASSGGDTDTQYF
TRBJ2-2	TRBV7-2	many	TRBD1	TGTGCCAGCAGAACAACAGGGGGTGCGGGCGGGGAGCTGTTTTTT	CASRTTGGAGGELFF
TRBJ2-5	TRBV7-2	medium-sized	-	TGTGCCAGCAGCTCGAACCCCACAGGGCGTGAGACCCAGTACTTC	CASSSNPTGRETQYF
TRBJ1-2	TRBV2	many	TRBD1	TGTGCCAGCAGTGAACGTGTCGGGACAGCCGACTATGGCTACACCTTC	CASSERVGTADYGYTF
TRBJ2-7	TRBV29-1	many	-	TGCAGCGTTCAGGGATCCTACGAGCAGTACTTC	CSVQGSYEQYF
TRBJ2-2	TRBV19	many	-	TGTGCCAGTGCCCCCCCCCCGGCCGGGGAGCTGTTTTTT	CASAPPPAGELFF
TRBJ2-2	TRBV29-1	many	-	TGCAGCGTTGAAACAGGATTCAACACCGGGGAGCTGTTTTTT	CSVETGFNTGELFF
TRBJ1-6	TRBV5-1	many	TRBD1	TGCGCCAGCAGCTTGGCGGGACAGCATATGACTTCACCCCTCCACTTT	CASSLAGQHMTSPLHF
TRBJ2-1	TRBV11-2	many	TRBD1	TGTGCCAGCAGCTCTCGACAGGGGACGAGCTCCTACAATGAGCAGTTCTTC	CASSSRQGTSSYNEQFF
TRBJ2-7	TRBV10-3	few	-	TGTGCCATCACCGGGACGCAGGGGGGCGAGCAGTACTTC	CAITGTQGGEQYF
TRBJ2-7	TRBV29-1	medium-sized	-	TGCAGCGTTGGGGCGACTTACCTTACCTACGAGCAGTACTTC	CSVGATYLTYEQYF
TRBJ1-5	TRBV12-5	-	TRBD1	TGTGCTAGTGGTTTGACAGGGGGTCAGCCCCAGCATTTT	CASGLTGGQPQHF
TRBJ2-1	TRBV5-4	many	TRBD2	TGTGCCAGCTCCCCCCCGTGGAGCGGGGGCGGTGAGCAGTTCTTC	CASSPPWSGGGEQFF
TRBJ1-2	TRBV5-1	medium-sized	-	TGCGCCAGCAGTAATGGGGACTATGGCTACACCTTC	CASSNGDYGYTF
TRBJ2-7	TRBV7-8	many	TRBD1	TGTGCCAGCAGTACACCTAGGGGGCAGGGGAACGAGCAGTACTTC	CASSTPRGQGNEQYF
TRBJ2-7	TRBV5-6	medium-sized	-	TGTGCCAGCAGCTCGGCTACCGGGACAAACTCCTACGAGCAGTACTTC	CASSSATGTNSYEQYF
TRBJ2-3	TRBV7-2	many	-	TGTGCCAGCAGCTTAGTGGCAGTGAGCCGTGATACGCAGTATTTT	CASSLVAVSRDTQYF
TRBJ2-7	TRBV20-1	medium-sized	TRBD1	TGCAGTGCTAGAGATATTCGGGGACAGGGGTTCAACGAGCAGTACTTC	CSARDIRGQGFNEQYF
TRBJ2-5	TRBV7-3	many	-	TGTGCCAGCAGCAGGGAGACCCAGTACTTC	CASSRETQYF
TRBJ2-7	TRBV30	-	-	TGTGCCTGTATTCCGGGACACTCCGAGCAGTACTTC	CACIPGHSEQYF
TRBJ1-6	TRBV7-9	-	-	TGTGCCAGCAGCTGGGACCGCGATAATTCACCCCTCCACTTT	CASSWDRDNSPLHF
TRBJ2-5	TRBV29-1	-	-	TGCAGCGTCCCCCTTGGAGGGGTGACCCAGTACTTC	CSVPLGGVTQYF
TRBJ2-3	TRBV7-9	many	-	TGTGCCAGCAGCGCACACGCCGGAGTTAGTACTAGCACAGATACGCAGTATTTT	CASSAHAGVSTSTDTQYF
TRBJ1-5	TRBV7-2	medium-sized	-	TGTGCCAGCAGCCTCAGGCGGGGGGATAGCAATCAGCCCCAGCATTTT	CASSLRRGDSNQPQHF